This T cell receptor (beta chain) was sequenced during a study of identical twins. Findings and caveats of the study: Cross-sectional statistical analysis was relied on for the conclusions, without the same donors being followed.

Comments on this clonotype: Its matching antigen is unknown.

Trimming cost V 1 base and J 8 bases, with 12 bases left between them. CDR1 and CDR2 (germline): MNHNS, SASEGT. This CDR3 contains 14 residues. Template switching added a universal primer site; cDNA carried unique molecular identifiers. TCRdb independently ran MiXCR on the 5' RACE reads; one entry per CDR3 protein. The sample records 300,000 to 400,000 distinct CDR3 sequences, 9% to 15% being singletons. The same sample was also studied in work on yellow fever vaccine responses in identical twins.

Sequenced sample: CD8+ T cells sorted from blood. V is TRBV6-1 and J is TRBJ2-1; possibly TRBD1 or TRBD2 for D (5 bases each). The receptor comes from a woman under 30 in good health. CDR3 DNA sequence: TGTGCCAGCAGTGAAGTCGTTGTGGGGGATGAGCAGTTCTTC. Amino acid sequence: CASSEVVVGDEQFF.